What follows describes a single T cell receptor beta chain. This receptor's antigen is unknown. Per-base qualities were not stored, and no clone one base away is much larger. Following the manufacturer's recommendations, the immunoSEQ kit was used to generate TCR beta libraries from genomic DNA. To prepare libraries, a first multiplex PCR with proprietary primers was run, followed by a second PCR that added unique barcodes, and a bead cleanup was done after each round. A positive control reaction and a negative control reaction, both provided in the kit, were run with every batch of samples. The final libraries were assessed on an Agilent 4200 TapeStation D1000 ScreenTape, pooled by volume, and quantified by qPCR. An Illumina NextSeq500 fitted with a MidOutput 150-cycle cartridge performed the sequencing, running 156 Read1 cycles and 15 Index1 cycles with the kit's custom primers. The pooled library was loaded at around 1.1 pM with a roughly 22% PhiX control spike-in. Turning to the authors' computational methods: Vendor-processed data were analyzed in R, with a clonotype defined as all T cells sharing the same CDR3 nucleotide sequence. For clone abundance analyses, frequencies were normalized to the 10,000 most abundant clones per sample. Public T cell clones, averaging fewer than five per sample, were removed before analysis. Tumor-enriched and baseline blood-enriched clonotypes were defined by at least a 32-fold difference in abundance between compartments. A beta-binomial differential abundance model was used to identify clonotypes that expanded or contracted between blood time points. Tumor-blood repertoire similarity was measured with the Baroni-Urbani and Buser coefficient, and groups were compared using two-tailed Wilcoxon tests in R. Not all clones reach the TCRdb copy of this immuneACCESS table, which keeps in-frame sequences only. Checked studies attribute under half of the gap to unresolved V genes and leave the rest unexplained. V, J and clone size reflect that table, while D and trimming were determined from the DNA. For this sample there are some 150,000 clones; less than 85% appear just once. The ten largest clones take up under 30% of the sample.

This sample is part of a study of radiation and T cells in renal cell carcinoma (dated by TCRdb to the early 2020s). General notes on the study: Samples were obtained from a clinical trial, in which 15 Gy stereotactic body radiation therapy was delivered to primary renal cell carcinomas and nephrectomy was performed 4 weeks later. In total, about 50 samples, comprising around 26 tumors and around 27 peripheral blood samples, were subjected to TCR beta sequencing. Across all 53 samples, several million unique CDR3 nucleotide sequences encoding over 2.5 million unique CDR3 amino acid sequences were identified.

Summary of the overall study and its limitations: Blood repertoire dynamics were not followed beyond 4 weeks after treatment. Top tumor clonotypes rose in blood from baseline to 2 weeks post-radiation, then contracted by 4 weeks, suggesting transient expansion of tumor-resident clones. With a single-armed trial design, the study had no way to address how radiation dose or scheduling affects the TCR repertoire. Because pretreatment tumor biopsies were not available, the baseline intratumoral presence of clonotypes could not be determined.

The sample's time point, from its label and the paper: baseline pretreatment blood. The treatment or condition label on this specimen signifies: 15 Gy SBRT to primary tumor, nephrectomy 4 weeks later. To follow tumor-enriched clonotypes, serial peripheral blood was collected from radiation-treated patients at baseline and at 2 weeks and 4 weeks after SBRT. Every patient's renal cell carcinoma showed clear cell pathology. Genomic DNA for TCR sequencing was prepared using the QIAamp DNA Blood Mini Kit (Qiagen). The analyses included only samples that passed all quality control checks. There are 13 amino acids in the CDR3, from cysteine to phenylalanine inclusive. Only the CDR3 DNA stays, 39 bases, in frame from base 1. V lost 4 bases and J lost 1 base; the stretch between them is 8 bases long. The CDR1 and CDR2 encoded by the germline V gene (reference sequence) are SGHKS and YYEKEE.

The sequence came from a woman aged 45-59 years with renal cell carcinoma. The V and J segments used are TRBV5-5 and TRBJ1-1; the D gene cannot be named for sure. Sequenced material: blood, taken from a patient whose treatment included radiotherapy and nephrectomy. The nucleotide sequence reads TGTGCCAGCAGCCTCGGACCGAACACTGAAGCTTTCTTT. Translated, it gives CASSLGPNTEAFF.